These 18 T cell receptor beta chains were all obtained from the same sample, sequenced in a study of T cells in Graves' hyperthyroidism and ophthalmopathy. RNA transcripts were the template for amplifying TCR beta CDR3 regions. With the HTBI primer set, the TCR CDR3 went through a first round of RT-PCR. TCRdb passed the multiplex PCR reads through MiXCR, listing each CDR3 protein once. The sample lists a few hundred thousand distinct CDR3 sequences, around 18% occurring once. Sequencing was carried out using blood. These receptors originate from a woman aged 40 to 50 with Graves' ophthalmopathy.

This clonotype has more than one count but fewer than ten. The limits of the CDR3 on the DNA are not certain, so only TCRdb's listed CDR3 is given. The chain joins TRBV5-8 to TRBJ1-2; TRBD1 is taken as the D call from the table, unchecked against the DNA. Termini included, the CDR3 measures 14 amino acids. Germline lookup yields CDR1 SGHTS and CDR2 YDEGEE. CDR3 residues: CASSFGPGGYGYTF.

This clonotype has more than one count but fewer than ten. This chain connects TRBV7-2 to TRBJ2-7; 8 positions agree with TRBD2. The CDR3 runs to 14 residues. Trimming removed 0 bases from V and 7 bases from J; junction bases left unmatched: 5. Germline V gives CDR1 SGHTA, CDR2 FQGNSA. The CDR3 nucleotides read TGTGCCAGCAGCTTAGCGCGGGGGGCGTGGGAGCAGTACTTC. It encodes CASSLARGAWEQYF.

This clonotype was seen a handful of times. One end of the junction varies from germline; a read error may be responsible. This chain uses TRBV28 with TRBJ1-1; D remains unclear. CDR1 and CDR2 (germline): MDHEN, SYDVKM. CDR3 length: 14 residues. The DNA for the CDR3 is TGTGCCAGCAGTTTGAACACGGCCAACACTGAAGCTTCCTTT. Its translation is CASSLNTANTEASF.

There are many counts of this clonotype. The chain uses TRBV30 and TRBJ2-7; tentatively, D is TRBD2 (5 bases). This CDR3 has 11 amino acids. In germline, CDR1 is GTSNPN, CDR2 SVGIG (reference sequence). Trimming shortened V by 3 bases and J by 7 bases, and 10 bases separated the two germline ends. CDR3: CAWSAGGEQYF. As DNA, the CDR3 is TGTGCCTGGAGCGCCGGCGGGGAGCAGTACTTC.

On this clonotype itself: A much larger clone lies a single base off, so this may be a read error. The V gene is TRBV11-1, the J gene TRBJ2-2; 8 positions match TRBD1. Unmatched junction bases numbered 13, after V lost 4 bases and J lost 6 bases. CDR1 is SGHAT, CDR2 FQDESV, per germline (reference sequence). This CDR3 contains 17 residues. CDR3 nucleotide sequence: TGTGCCAGCAGCTCGGCCACCGGGACAGGCTTCGCCGGGGAGCTGTTTTTT. Encoded protein: CASSSATGTGFAGELFF. Supplemented by reference TRBV11-1 and TRBJ2-2, the full variable domain reads EAEVAQSPRYKITEKSQAVAFWCDPISGHATLYWYRQILGQGPELLVQFQDESVVDDSQLPKDRFSAERLKGVDSTLKIQPAELGDSAMYLCASSSATGTGFAGELFFGEGSRLTVL.

V usage is TRBV6-2 or TRBV6-3 and J usage is TRBJ1-1; 9 bases fit TRBD1. V was pared by 5 bases and J by 4 bases, with 8 bases of the junction left unmatched. Germline CDR1 MNHEY, CDR2 SVGEGT. The CDR3 loop spans 15 amino acids. CDR3 protein: CASSRSGTGSTEAFF. The CDR3 bases are TGTGCCAGCAGTCGATCCGGGACAGGGAGCACTGAAGCTTTCTTT.

This chain uses TRBV20-1 with TRBJ2-5; the match to TRBD2 covers 8 bases. The CDR3 is made up of 17 amino acids. The V gene end was trimmed by 0 bases and the J gene end by 5 bases; junction bases not matched to a gene: 14. Germline V gene data show CDR1 as DFQATT and CDR2 as SNEGSKA (reference sequence). The CDR3 nucleotides read TGCAGTGCTAGAGATATTAGCGGGATAGGAGTTGGGGAGACCCAGTACTTC. Translating gives CSARDISGIGVGETQYF.

Many counts were recorded for this clonotype. Here the CDR3 DNA reads TGTGCCAGCAGTCCGCGGGTCTCCACCTACTACGAGCAGTACTTC. This encodes CASSPRVSTYYEQYF. This chain uses TRBV27 with TRBJ2-7; D perhaps matches TRBD2 (5 bases). CDR3 length equals 15 residues. Germline loops: CDR1 MNHEY, CDR2 SMNVEV (reference sequence). Trimming shortened V by 5 bases and J by 3 bases, and 17 bases separated the two germline ends.

The chain combines TRBV6-1 with TRBJ1-2; no clear D. In germline, CDR1 is MNHNS, CDR2 SASEGT. This CDR3 has 12 amino acids. Trimming cost V 6 bases and J 8 bases, with 13 bases left between them. CDR3 coding DNA: TGTGCCAGCAGGCCCGCCCTTCTCGGCTACACCTTC. It codes for CASRPALLGYTF.

This rearrangement joins TRBV6-5 to TRBJ1-1; tentative D call: TRBD1 (5 bases). CDR1 is MNHEY and CDR2 is SVGAGI in the germline V gene. The CDR3 sequence is 14 residues long. V lost 6 bases, J lost 4 bases, and 15 bases lay in between. The CDR3 DNA reads as TGTGCCAGCAGCTCTCGGCAGGGAGGCACTGAAGCTTTCTTT. Protein sequence: CASSSRQGGTEAFF.

This clonotype was counted many times. The CDR3 DNA is TGTGCCAGTAGTGCCCACGAAACCGTGGCTGAAGCTTTCTTT. Translating gives CASSAHETVAEAFF. The rearrangement links TRBV19 to TRBJ1-1; no clear D. Germline CDR1 and CDR2: LNHDA and SQIVND (reference sequence). Trimming stripped 5 bases from V and 6 bases from J, with 16 bases between. The CDR3 runs 14 residues.

This clonotype was recorded at least ten times. V usage is TRBV28 and J usage is TRBJ1-5; D call uncertain. The CDR3 covers 12 residues. Looked up from germline, CDR1 is MDHEN and CDR2 is SYDVKM. The germline V and J ends were trimmed by 5 bases and 4 bases, with 6 bases remaining between them. CDR3 region: CASSPINQPQHF. CDR3 bases: TGTGCCAGCAGTCCCATAAATCAGCCCCAGCATTTT.

This rearrangement joins TRBV18 to TRBJ1-2; TRBD1 might be the D (5 bases). The germline gives CDR1 KGHSH, CDR2 LQKENI. V gave up 3 bases and J gave up 4 bases, with 12 bases separating them. This CDR3 is 14 amino acids long. CDR3 protein: CASSPRDSGYGYTF. In DNA form, the CDR3 reads TGTGCCAGCTCACCTCGGGACTCAGGCTATGGCTACACCTTC.

This clonotype was detected many times. The chain is built from TRBV7-9 and TRBJ2-7; no definite D call. V shed 4 bases and J shed 3 bases, with 13 bases lying between them. This CDR3 is 14 amino acids long. Germline CDR1 and CDR2: SEHNR and FQNEAQ (reference sequence). CDR3 residues: CASSWRISDYEQYF. The CDR3, as DNA: TGTGCCAGCAGCTGGCGGATCTCCGACTACGAGCAGTACTTC. Full variable domain (rest looked up from reference TRBV7-9 and TRBJ2-7): DTGVSQNPRHKITKRGQNVTFRCDPISEHNRLYWYRQTLGQGPEFLTYFQNEAQLEKSRLLSDRFSAERPKGSFSTLEIQRTEQGDSAMYLCASSWRISDYEQYFGPGTRLTVT.

This clonotype was seen ten or more times. The rearrangement joins TRBV6-2 or TRBV6-3 to TRBJ2-5; D is unresolved. This CDR3 region has 11 residues. Germline V gene data show CDR1 as MNHEY and CDR2 as SVGEGT. Trimming stripped 2 bases from V and 5 bases from J, with 3 bases between. The CDR3 reads CASSYTETQYF. In DNA form, the CDR3 reads TGTGCCAGCAGTTACACTGAGACCCAGTACTTC.

This clonotype was counted at least ten times. The V gene is TRBV30, the J gene TRBJ1-1; weak D call: TRBD1 (6 bases). The CDR3 sequence is 12 residues long. V was shortened by 6 bases and J by 8 bases, with 16 bases between the two germline ends. Per germline, CDR1 GTSNPN and CDR2 SVGIG (reference sequence). CDR3 sequence: CACRGGRKEAFF. The CDR3 DNA is TGTGCCTGCCGGGGGGGGCGGAAAGAAGCTTTCTTT.

The sample holds many counts of this clonotype. The chain links TRBV5-1 to TRBJ1-1, with 7 nucleotides matching TRBD1. After removal of 6 bases from V and 1 base from J, the junction contained 3 bases not matched to a gene. CDR1 is SGHRS, CDR2 YFSETQ, per germline. The CDR3 covers 13 residues. CDR3 region: CASKGQTNTEAFF. Here the CDR3 DNA reads TGCGCCAGCAAGGGACAGACGAACACTGAAGCTTTCTTT.

This clonotype showed up many times. A much larger clonotype is one base distant, so this may be a read error. The chain combines TRBV12-5 with TRBJ1-5; 10 bases are shared with TRBD1. There are 14 residues in the CDR3. V dropped 6 bases and J dropped 6; count of bases not matched to a gene: 5. The germline V gene has CDR1 LGHNT and CDR2 FRNRAP. The CDR3 coding sequence is TGTGCTAGTGGAACGGGACAGGGGTTTCAGCCCCAGCATTTT. This translates into CASGTGQGFQPQHF.